Below, 13 T cell receptor beta chains from the same sample are listed, as sequenced in a study of identical twins. TCRdb re-analysed the 5' RACE reads in MiXCR, keeping a single row per CDR3 protein. This sample yields about 810,000 distinct CDR3 sequences, of which around an eighth are seen a single time; about 1.5% belongs to the top ten. A further study also used this sample, focusing on yellow fever vaccine responses in identical twins.

What was sequenced was PBMCs. The receptors originated from a woman between 18 and 30 years old in good health.

This clonotype was found a few times. The chain couples TRBV6-1 to TRBJ2-2, with D perhaps given as TRBD1 or TRBD2 (5 bases each). The germline CDR1 and CDR2 sequences are MNHNS and SASEGT. The CDR3 runs to 16 residues. V gave up 7 bases and J gave up 1 base, with 16 bases separating them. Here the CDR3 reads CASTTRGRKNTGELFF. Here the CDR3 DNA reads TGTGCCAGCACTACAAGGGGACGGAAGAACACCGGGGAGCTGTTTTTT.

V is TRBV3-1 and J is TRBJ2-4, with 7 positions matching TRBD1. Germline V gives CDR1 LGHDT, CDR2 YNNKEL (reference sequence). This CDR3 contains 14 residues. V trimming: 1 base; J trimming: 7 bases; junction bases outside the gene matches: 4. The CDR3 sequence is CASSQAGGSNIQYF. CDR3 nucleotides: TGTGCCAGCAGCCAAGCAGGGGGTTCGAACATTCAGTACTTC.

The chain links TRBV5-1 to TRBJ2-3; 7 positions agree with TRBD1. The CDR3 is made up of 14 amino acids. The trim removed 5 bases at V and 6 bases at J, leaving 9 bases unmatched. The germline gives CDR1 SGHRS, CDR2 YFSETQ. As DNA, the CDR3 is TGCGCCAGCAGGGAAGGGGGCAAGGGCGATACGCAGTATTTT. Its translation is CASREGGKGDTQYF.

The chain employs TRBV4-1 and TRBJ1-6; D gene unclear. Trimming left V 0 bases short and J 0 bases short, with 9 bases between. CDR1 is MGHRA and CDR2 is YSYEKL in the germline V gene. The CDR3 is 17 amino acids. CDR3: CASSQEAQSSYNSPLHF. The CDR3 region has the DNA TGCGCCAGCAGCCAAGAGGCGCAGAGCTCCTATAATTCACCCCTCCACTTT.

Only a few counts were recorded for this clonotype. This sequence joins TRBV6-5 and TRBJ2-7, with 10 bases matching TRBD1. V shed 2 bases and J 5 bases; nucleotides not matched to a gene: 6. Germline values: CDR1 MNHEY, CDR2 SVGAGI. The CDR3 spans 15 residues. Written as DNA, the CDR3 is TGTGCCAGCAGTTACCCGGGACAGGGGTTAGACGAGCAGTACTTC. Protein: CASSYPGQGLDEQYF.

V gene TRBV5-1 combines with J gene TRBJ2-1, with D perhaps TRBD1 (6 bases). CDR3 size: 13 residues. Per the germline V gene, CDR1 is SGHRS and CDR2 is YFSETQ. Trimming shortened V by 3 bases and J by 4 bases, and 8 bases separated the two germline ends. The CDR3, as DNA: TGCGCCAGCAGCTGGACAGCTTACAATGAGCAGTTCTTC. As protein: CASSWTAYNEQFF.

J is TRBJ2-1 and V is TRBV19; D perhaps matches TRBD2 (6 bases). CDR1 and CDR2 from the germline V gene are LNHDA and SQIVND (reference sequence). V was shortened by 4 bases and J by 4 bases, with 11 bases between the two germline ends. The CDR3 sequence is 14 residues long. For the CDR3, the DNA is TGTGCCAGTAGTAAGGGCGGGGTTTACAATGAGCAGTTCTTC. Residues: CASSKGGVYNEQFF.

This clonotype was seen a handful of times. The chain couples TRBV20-1 to TRBJ2-1; tentative D call: TRBD1 (5 bases). The CDR3 has 15 amino acids. V dropped 3 bases and J dropped 0 bases, with 12 bases sitting between them. Germline CDR1 DFQATT, CDR2 SNEGSKA (reference sequence). The CDR3 reads CSASSWGGSYNEQFF. The CDR3 nucleotides are TGCAGTGCTAGTTCTTGGGGCGGCTCCTACAATGAGCAGTTCTTC.

In its sample, this clonotype was seen many times. The chain is built from TRBV7-9 and TRBJ1-5; D is possibly TRBD1 (6 bases). Trimming removed 5 bases at V and 4 bases at J, with 15 bases between. The CDR3 consists of 15 residues. Germline V gene data show CDR1 as SEHNR and CDR2 as FQNEAQ (reference sequence). The CDR3 region has the DNA TGTGCCAGCAGCCCCCAGGGGCAGGGTAATCAGCCCCAGCATTTT. Residues: CASSPQGQGNQPQHF.

The chain couples TRBV12-3 or TRBV12-4 to TRBJ2-1; no definite D call. Between the trimmed V and J ends, which lost 2 bases and 4 bases, there was a span of 9 bases. The CDR3 contains 14 residues. Written as DNA, the CDR3 is TGTGCCAGCAGTTTAACAAGTCCGTACAATGAGCAGTTCTTC. It is translated as CASSLTSPYNEQFF.

The chain is built from TRBV6-5 and TRBJ2-7; no clear D. Germline V lookup: CDR1 MNHEY, CDR2 SVGAGI. This CDR3 comprises 14 residues. V was trimmed by 0 bases and J by 3 bases, leaving 9 bases between them. The CDR3 spells CASSYSDANYEQYF. CDR3 coding DNA: TGTGCCAGCAGTTACTCGGACGCAAACTACGAGCAGTACTTC.

Only a few counts were recorded for this clonotype. The V gene is TRBV6-4, the J gene TRBJ2-3; 9 bases fit TRBD2. This CDR3 spans 14 amino acids. Unmatched junction bases numbered 5, after V lost 3 bases and J lost 7 bases. Per the germline V gene, CDR1 is MRHNA and CDR2 is SNTAGT. DNA of the CDR3: TGTGCCAGCAGTGAAGCTAGCGGGACTTATACGCAGTATTTT. Protein: CASSEASGTYTQYF.

The chain employs TRBV29-1 and TRBJ2-5; D is unresolved. Trimming took 3 bases from V and 5 from J, leaving 10 bases between them. The CDR3 loop spans 12 amino acids. CDR1 and CDR2 from the germline V gene are SQVTM and ANQGSEA. CDR3 protein: CSVEGIWETQYF. CDR3 nucleotide sequence: TGCAGCGTTGAGGGGATTTGGGAGACCCAGTACTTC.